This TCR beta chain was obtained from a study of T cell responses to AZD1222 COVID-19 vaccine. Study as a whole: Samples with a second dose at about 4 or about 12 weeks were pooled together. Study-wide results and caveats: As reported, nearly half of all spike-specific TCRs target variant regions that are unmutated. It was only 6 or 7 AZD1222 recipients who were seropositive at baseline. The donor cohort was predominantly white British with a female majority, and clonal diversity may have been underestimated.

About this clone: Its matching antigen is unknown.

The protocol was immunoSEQ multiplex PCR, while the TCRdb copy is restricted to in-frame clones and leaves out a portion. This sample yields over 100,000 clones, of which about 88% are seen a single time; approximately 15% belongs to the top ten. This CDR3 has 13 residues. Germline CDR1 and CDR2: SEHNR and FQNEAQ (reference sequence). V lost 5 bases, J lost 4 bases, and 10 bases lay in between. The TCR comes from an adult in good health. V gene TRBV7-9 combines with J gene TRBJ2-3; D not resolved. The sample consisted of peripheral blood, taken on day 0 of AZD1222 vaccination. CDR3 region: CASSLLTADTQYF. DNA for the CDR3: TGTGCCAGCAGCCTCCTCACGGCAGATACGCAGTATTTT.